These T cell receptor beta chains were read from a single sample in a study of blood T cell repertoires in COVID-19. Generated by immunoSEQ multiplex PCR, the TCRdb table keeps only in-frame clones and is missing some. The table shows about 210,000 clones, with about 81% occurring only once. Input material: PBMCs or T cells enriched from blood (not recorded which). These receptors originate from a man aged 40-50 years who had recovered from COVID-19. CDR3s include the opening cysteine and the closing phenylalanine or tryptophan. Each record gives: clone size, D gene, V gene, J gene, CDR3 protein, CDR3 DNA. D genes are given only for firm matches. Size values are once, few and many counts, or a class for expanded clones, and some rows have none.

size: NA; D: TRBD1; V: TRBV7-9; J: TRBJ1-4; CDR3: CASSPWTGGPEKLFF; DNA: TGTGCCAGCAGCCCCTGGACAGGAGGGCCTGAAAAACTGTTTTTT
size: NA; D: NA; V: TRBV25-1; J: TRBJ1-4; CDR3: CASSEFGATNEKLFF; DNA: TGTGCCAGCAGTGAATTCGGGGCAACTAATGAAAAACTGTTTTTT
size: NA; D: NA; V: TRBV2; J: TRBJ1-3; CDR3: CASNYRSGNTIYF; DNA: TGTGCCAGCAATTACAGGTCTGGAAACACCATATATTTT
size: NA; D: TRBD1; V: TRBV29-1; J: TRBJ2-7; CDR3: CSMTGGTLYEQYF; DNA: TGCAGTATGACAGGGGGTACATTGTACGAGCAGTACTTC
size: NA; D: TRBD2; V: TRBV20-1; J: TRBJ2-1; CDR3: CSASVPGGVHNEQFF; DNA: TGCAGTGCTAGTGTCCCGGGAGGAGTCCACAATGAGCAGTTCTTC
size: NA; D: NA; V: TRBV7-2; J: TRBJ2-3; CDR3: CASSLGGGGGLWDTQYF; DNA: TGTGCCAGCAGCTTAGGAGGTGGGGGGGGCTTATGGGATACGCAGTATTTT
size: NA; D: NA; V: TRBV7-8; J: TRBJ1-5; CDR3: CASSPDFRQPQHF; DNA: TGTGCCAGCAGCCCCGATTTTCGGCAGCCCCAGCATTTT
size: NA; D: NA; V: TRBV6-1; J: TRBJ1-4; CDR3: CASSEGREEKLFF; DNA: TGTGCCAGCAGTGAAGGCCGAGAGGAAAAACTGTTTTTT
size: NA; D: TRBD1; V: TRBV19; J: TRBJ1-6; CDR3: CASTHHGTAAPLHF; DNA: TGTGCCAGTACCCACCACGGGACAGCGGCACCCCTCCACTTT
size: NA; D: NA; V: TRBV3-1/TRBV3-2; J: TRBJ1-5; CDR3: CASSQGGTMEPQHF; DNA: TGTGCCAGCAGCCAAGGGGGGACAATGGAGCCCCAGCATTTT
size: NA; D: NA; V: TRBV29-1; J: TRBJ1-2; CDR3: CSTYRGSGYTF; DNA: TGCAGCACCTATAGGGGGTCGGGCTACACCTTC
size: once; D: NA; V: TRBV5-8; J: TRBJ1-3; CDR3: CASSATQRNTIYF; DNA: TGTGCCAGCAGCGCCACCCAGAGAAACACCATATATTTT
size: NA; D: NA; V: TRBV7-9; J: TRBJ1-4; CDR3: CASSLVRAGRNEKLFF; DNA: TGTGCCAGCAGCTTAGTTCGGGCAGGGAGGAATGAAAAACTGTTTTTT
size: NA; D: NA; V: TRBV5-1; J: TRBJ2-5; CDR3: CASSLVRSQETQYF; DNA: TGCGCCAGCAGCTTGGTACGGAGCCAAGAGACCCAGTACTTC
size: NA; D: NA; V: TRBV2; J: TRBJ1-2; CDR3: CASKRGQALTNYGYTF; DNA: TGTGCCAGCAAACGTGGACAAGCACTCACTAACTATGGCTACACCTTC
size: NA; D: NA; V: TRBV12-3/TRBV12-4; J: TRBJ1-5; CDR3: CASSLARQPQHF; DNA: TGTGCCAGCAGTTTAGCGCGGCAGCCCCAGCATTTT
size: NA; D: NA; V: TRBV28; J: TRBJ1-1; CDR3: CASRPYGSFGTEAFF; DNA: TGTGCCAGCAGACCTTACGGGTCCTTCGGTACTGAAGCTTTCTTT
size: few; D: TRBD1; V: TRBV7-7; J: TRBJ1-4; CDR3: CASSLGQGGNEKLFF; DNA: TGTGCCAGCAGCTTGGGACAGGGGGGTAATGAAAAACTGTTTTTT
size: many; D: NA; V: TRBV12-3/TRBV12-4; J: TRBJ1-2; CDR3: CASSPAGTYGYTF; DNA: TGTGCCAGCAGTCCCGCGGGGACCTATGGCTACACCTTC
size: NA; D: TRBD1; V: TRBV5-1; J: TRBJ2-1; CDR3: CASSYRDSSYNEQFF; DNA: TGCGCCAGCAGCTACCGGGACAGCAGCTACAATGAGCAGTTCTTC
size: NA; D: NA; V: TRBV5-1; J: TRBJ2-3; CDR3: CASSSISGITDTQYF; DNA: TGCGCCAGCAGCTCCATCTCAGGGATTACAGATACGCAGTATTTT
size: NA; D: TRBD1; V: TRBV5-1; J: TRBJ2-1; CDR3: CASSGRDRGYNEQFF; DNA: TGCGCCAGCAGCGGGAGGGACAGGGGGTACAATGAGCAGTTCTTC
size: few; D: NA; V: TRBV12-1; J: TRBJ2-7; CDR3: CASSCASGQGPDEQYF; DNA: TGTGCCAGCAGCTGCGCGAGTGGACAGGGGCCGGACGAGCAGTACTTC
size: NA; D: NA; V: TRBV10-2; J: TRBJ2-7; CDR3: CASSESSGVREQYF; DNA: TGCGCCAGCAGTGAGTCGTCGGGAGTTCGCGAGCAGTACTTC
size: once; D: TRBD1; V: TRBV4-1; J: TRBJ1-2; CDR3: CASSQEVNFQGDNGYTF; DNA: TGCGCCAGCAGCCAAGAAGTTAACTTCCAGGGGGATAATGGCTACACCTTC
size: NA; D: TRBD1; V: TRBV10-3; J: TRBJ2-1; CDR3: CAISVGTGAIYNEQFF; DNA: TGTGCCATCAGTGTTGGGACAGGGGCCATCTACAATGAGCAGTTCTTC
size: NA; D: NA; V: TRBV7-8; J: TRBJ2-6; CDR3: CASSLGQLRNVLTF; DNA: TGTGCCAGCAGCTTAGGACAGCTTAGGAACGTCCTGACTTTC
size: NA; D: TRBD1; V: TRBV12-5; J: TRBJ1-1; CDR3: CASALQGVITEAFF; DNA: TGTGCTAGTGCGTTGCAGGGGGTGATCACTGAAGCTTTCTTT
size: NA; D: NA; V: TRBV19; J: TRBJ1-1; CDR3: CATGRGVRNTEAFF; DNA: TGTGCCACCGGTCGGGGGGTGAGGAACACTGAAGCTTTCTTT
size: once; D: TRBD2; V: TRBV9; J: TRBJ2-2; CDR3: CASSQSGSNTGELFF; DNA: TGTGCCAGCAGCCAAAGCGGGAGTAACACCGGGGAGCTGTTTTTT
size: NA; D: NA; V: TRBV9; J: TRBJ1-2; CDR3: CASSALDRGNGYTF; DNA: TGTGCCAGCAGCGCATTGGATAGGGGGAATGGCTACACCTTC
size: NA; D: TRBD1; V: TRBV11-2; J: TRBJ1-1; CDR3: CASSQGAATEAFF; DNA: TGTGCCAGCAGCCAGGGGGCGGCCACTGAAGCTTTCTTT
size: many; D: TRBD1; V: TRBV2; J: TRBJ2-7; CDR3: CASRPDRSYEQYF; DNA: TGTGCCAGCAGGCCGGACAGGTCCTACGAGCAGTACTTC
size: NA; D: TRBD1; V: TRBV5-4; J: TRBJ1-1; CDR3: CASSPPAGTGGEVTEAFF; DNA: TGTGCCAGCAGCCCACCAGCCGGGACAGGGGGCGAAGTCACTGAAGCTTTCTTT
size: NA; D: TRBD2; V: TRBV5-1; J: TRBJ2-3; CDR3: CASKRGHGISDTQYF; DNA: TGCGCCAGCAAGCGGGGGCATGGTATCTCAGATACGCAGTATTTT
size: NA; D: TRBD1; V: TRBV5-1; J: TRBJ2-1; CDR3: CASRQWTGNNEQFF; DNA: TGCGCCAGCAGACAATGGACAGGGAACAATGAGCAGTTCTTC
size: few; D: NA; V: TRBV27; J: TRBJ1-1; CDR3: CASSKGVLGAEAFF; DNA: TGTGCCAGCAGTAAGGGGGTGCTGGGGGCTGAAGCTTTCTTT
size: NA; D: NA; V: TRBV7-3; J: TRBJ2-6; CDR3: CASSLSGGSSGANVLTF; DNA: TGTGCCAGCAGCTTAAGCGGGGGCAGCTCTGGGGCCAACGTCCTGACTTTC
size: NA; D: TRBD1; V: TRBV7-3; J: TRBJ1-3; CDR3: CASSLTGTSGNTIYF; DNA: TGTGCCAGCAGCTTGACAGGGACAAGTGGAAACACCATATATTTT
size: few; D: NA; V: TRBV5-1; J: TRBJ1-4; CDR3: CASSLEGTNEKLFF; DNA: TGCGCCAGCAGCTTGGAGGGGACAAATGAAAAACTGTTTTTT
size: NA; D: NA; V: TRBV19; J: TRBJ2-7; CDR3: CASSPRRSSYEQYF; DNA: TGTGCCAGTAGTCCCCGCAGAAGCTCCTACGAGCAGTACTTC
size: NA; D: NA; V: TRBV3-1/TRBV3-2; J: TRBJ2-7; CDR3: CASSQDLRRTQYF; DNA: TGTGCCAGCAGCCAAGATCTGAGAAGAACGCAGTACTTC
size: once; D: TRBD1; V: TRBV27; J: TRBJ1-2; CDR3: CASRDRQGDGYTF; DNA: TGTGCCAGCCGGGACAGACAGGGGGATGGCTACACCTTC
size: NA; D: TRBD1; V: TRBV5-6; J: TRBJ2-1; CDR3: CASSLPGGREQFF; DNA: TGTGCCAGCAGCCTACCAGGGGGCAGGGAGCAGTTCTTC
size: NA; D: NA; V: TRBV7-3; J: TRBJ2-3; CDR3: CASSLTLTSTDTQYF; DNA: TGTGCCAGCAGCTTGACACTCACTAGCACAGATACGCAGTATTTT
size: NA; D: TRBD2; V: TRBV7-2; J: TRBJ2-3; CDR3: CASGGLAGGSGDTQYF; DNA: TGTGCCAGCGGCGGACTAGCGGGAGGCTCGGGGGATACGCAGTATTTT
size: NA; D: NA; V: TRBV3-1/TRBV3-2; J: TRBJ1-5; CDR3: CASSQGSSNQPQHF; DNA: TGTGCCAGCAGCCAAGGCAGTAGCAATCAGCCCCAGCATTTT
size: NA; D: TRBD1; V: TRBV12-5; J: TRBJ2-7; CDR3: CASGRSRTGNYEQYF; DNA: TGTGCTAGTGGTCGCTCCAGGACAGGTAACTACGAGCAGTACTTC
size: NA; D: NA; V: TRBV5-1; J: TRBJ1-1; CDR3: CASSVDGTSPRNTEAFF; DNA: TGCGCCAGCAGCGTGGACGGAACCTCCCCTAGGAACACTGAAGCTTTCTTT